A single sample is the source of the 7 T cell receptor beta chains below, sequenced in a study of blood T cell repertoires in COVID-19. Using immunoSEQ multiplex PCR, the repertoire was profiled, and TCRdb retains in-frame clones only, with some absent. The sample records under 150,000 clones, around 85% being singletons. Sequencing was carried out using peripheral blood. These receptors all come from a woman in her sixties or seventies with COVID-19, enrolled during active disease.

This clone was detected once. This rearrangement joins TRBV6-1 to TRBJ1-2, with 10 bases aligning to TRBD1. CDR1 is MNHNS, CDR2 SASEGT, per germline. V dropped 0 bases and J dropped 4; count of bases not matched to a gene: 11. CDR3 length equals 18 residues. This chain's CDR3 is CASSEAGTGETFLYGYTF. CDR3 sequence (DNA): TGTGCCAGCAGTGAAGCGGGGACAGGGGAGACCTTCCTCTATGGCTACACCTTC.

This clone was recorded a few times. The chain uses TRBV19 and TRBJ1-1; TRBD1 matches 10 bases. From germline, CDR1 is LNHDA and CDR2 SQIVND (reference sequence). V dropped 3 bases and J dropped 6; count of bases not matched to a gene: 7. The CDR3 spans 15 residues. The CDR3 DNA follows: TGTGCCAGTAGTATCATGACAGGGGGCTCCGCTGAAGCTTTCTTT. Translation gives CASSIMTGGSAEAFF.

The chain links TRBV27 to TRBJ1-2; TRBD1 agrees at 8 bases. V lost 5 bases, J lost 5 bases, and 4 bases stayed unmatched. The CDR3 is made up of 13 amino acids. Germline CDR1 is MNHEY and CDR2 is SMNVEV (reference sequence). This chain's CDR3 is CASSTTGEYGYTF. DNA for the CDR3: TGTGCCAGCAGTACGACAGGGGAATATGGCTACACCTTC.

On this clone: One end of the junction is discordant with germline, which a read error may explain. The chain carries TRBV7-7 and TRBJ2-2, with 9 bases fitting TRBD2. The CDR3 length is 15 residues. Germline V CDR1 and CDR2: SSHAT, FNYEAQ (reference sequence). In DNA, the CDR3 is TGTGCTAGCAGCTTAGCGGGGGCGGGCACCGGGGAGCTGTTTTTT. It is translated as CASSLAGAGTGELFF.

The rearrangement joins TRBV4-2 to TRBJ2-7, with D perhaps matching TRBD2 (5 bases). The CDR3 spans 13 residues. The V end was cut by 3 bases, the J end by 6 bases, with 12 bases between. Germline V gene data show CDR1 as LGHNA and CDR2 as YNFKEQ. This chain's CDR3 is CASSHRKGLEQYF. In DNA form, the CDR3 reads TGTGCCAGCAGCCATCGGAAAGGACTCGAGCAGTACTTC.

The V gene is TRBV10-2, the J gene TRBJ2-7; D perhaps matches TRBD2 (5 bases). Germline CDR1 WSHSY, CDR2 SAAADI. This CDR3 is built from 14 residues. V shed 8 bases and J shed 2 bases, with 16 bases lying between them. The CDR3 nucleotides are TGCGCCAGCGTGTTCGGGGTCCCTACCTACGAGCAGTACTTC. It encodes CASVFGVPTYEQYF.

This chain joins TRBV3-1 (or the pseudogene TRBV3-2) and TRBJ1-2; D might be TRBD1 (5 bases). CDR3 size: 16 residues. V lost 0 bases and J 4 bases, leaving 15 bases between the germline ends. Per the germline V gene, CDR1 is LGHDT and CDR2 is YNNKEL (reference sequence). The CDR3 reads CASSQDAVSGSYGYTF. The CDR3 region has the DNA TGTGCCAGCAGCCAAGACGCGGTCTCAGGGTCCTATGGCTACACCTTC.